Shown below are 8 T cell receptor beta chains from a single sample sequenced in a study of blood T cell repertoires in COVID-19. Clones were read by immunoSEQ multiplex PCR, and TCRdb kept only the in-frame ones, dropping some. Here the sample spans roughly 150,000 clones, roughly 75% being singletons. Sequencing was performed on PBMCs or T cells enriched from blood (not recorded which). These receptors were obtained from a woman in her fifties or sixties who had recovered from COVID-19.

The genes are TRBV4-1 and TRBJ2-1, with TRBD1 matching over 7 bases. V was pared by 2 bases and J by 9 bases, with 7 bases of the junction left unmatched. The length of the CDR3 is 14 residues. Germline CDR1 and CDR2: MGHRA and YSYEKL. The CDR3 nucleotides are TGCGCCAGCAGCCAATTCCCCCGGGACAGTGAGCAGTTCTTC. It codes for CASSQFPRDSEQFF.

This clone came up once. This chain uses TRBV10-3 with TRBJ1-6; possible D gene TRBD1, 6 bases. CDR1 is ENHRY, CDR2 SYGVKD, per germline. The CDR3 contains 15 residues. V dropped 6 bases and J dropped 7 bases, with 16 bases sitting between them. CDR3 loop: CAISPGAVPNSPLHF. The CDR3 region has the DNA TGTGCCATCAGCCCAGGGGCCGTGCCAAATTCACCCCTCCACTTT.

This clone was seen only a few times. V is TRBV4-1 and J is TRBJ1-2; D gene ambiguous. CDR3 length: 14 amino acids. The V end was cut by 3 bases, the J end by 6 bases, with 14 bases between. Germline V gives CDR1 MGHRA, CDR2 YSYEKL. The CDR3 nucleotides read TGCGCCAGCAGCCATGGAGGGAAAAGTCATGGCTACACCTTC. Amino acid sequence: CASSHGGKSHGYTF.

This clone was seen only once. This chain links TRBV28 with TRBJ2-7, with TRBD1 identical over 9 bases. Germline CDR1 MDHEN, CDR2 SYDVKM. This CDR3 is 15 amino acids long. The J segment lost 2 bases and the V segment lost 6 bases, leaving 8 bases of the junction unmatched. The CDR3 nucleotides are TGTGCCAGCAGCCTCCTGGACAGGGGTCCCTACGAGCAGTACTTC. The encoded protein is CASSLLDRGPYEQYF. Complete variable domain (other parts from reference TRBV28 and TRBJ2-7): DVKVTQSSRYLVKRTGEKVFLECVQDMDHENMFWYRQDPGLGLRLIYFSYDVKMKEKGDIPEGYSVSREKKERFSLILESASTNQTSMYLCASSLLDRGPYEQYFGPGTRLTVT.

The chain couples TRBV1 to TRBJ2-1; TRBD2, as called in the table, went unchecked against the DNA. TRBV1 is labeled a pseudogene. The CDR3 consists of 16 residues. Here the CDR3 reads CTSSQEGGYSYNEQFF. CDR3 coding DNA: TGCACCAGCAGCCAAGAGGGGGGGTACTCCTACAATGAGCAGTTCTTC.

J is TRBJ2-7 and V is TRBV2, with no clear D. The length of the CDR3 is 12 residues. Trimming took off 5 bases at V and 4 bases at J, with 9 bases between the two ends. Germline loops: CDR1 SNHLY, CDR2 FYNNEI. CDR3 amino acids: CASSHVRYEQYV. CDR3 nucleotides: TGTGCCAGCAGTCATGTTAGATACGAGCAGTACGTC.

J is TRBJ2-7 and V is TRBV19, with D perhaps matching TRBD1 (6 bases). CDR3 length: 14 amino acids. V was pared by 3 bases and J by 1 base, with 10 bases between. The V gene's germline CDR1 is LNHDA and CDR2 SQIVND (reference sequence). The CDR3 reads CASSIGRGSYEQYV. The CDR3 DNA reads as TGTGCCAGTAGTATTGGCAGGGGATCCTACGAGCAGTACGTC.

The gene calls are TRBV7-9 and TRBJ2-1; 11 bases map to TRBD2. With 1 base clipped from V and 8 bases from J, the junction kept 7 bases outside the gene matches. This CDR3 is built from 16 residues. Per the germline V gene, CDR1 is SEHNR and CDR2 is FQNEAQ (reference sequence). The CDR3 reads CASSLGSSGGADEQFF. CDR3 coding DNA: TGTGCCAGCAGCTTAGGTAGTAGCGGGGGGGCCGATGAGCAGTTCTTC.